One sample yielded the 23 T cell receptor beta chains listed below, sequenced in a study of blood T cell repertoires in COVID-19. Only in-frame clones appear in the TCRdb table, and some are missing; sequencing was by immunoSEQ multiplex PCR. In the table there are over 50,000 clones, 70% to 90% of which are singletons. Material: peripheral blood. Source of these receptors: a man older than 75 with acute or convalescent COVID-19.

Regarding this clone: The junction and the germline gene differ at one end; a read error may be behind it. The V and J genes are TRBV7-7 and TRBJ2-5; 11 nucleotides line up with TRBD2. This CDR3 is 15 amino acids long. CDR1 is SSHAT, CDR2 FNYEAQ, per germline (reference sequence). This chain's CDR3 is CASSKLAGVQETQYF. The CDR3 nucleotides are TGTGCTAGCAGCAAACTAGCGGGGGTTCAAGAGACCCAGTACTTC.

The chain is built from TRBV5-1 and TRBJ2-3, with TRBD2 matching 7 bases. The CDR3 loop spans 15 amino acids. V lost 4 bases, J lost 0 bases, and 5 bases stayed unmatched. Per the germline V gene, CDR1 is SGHRS and CDR2 is YFSETQ. For the CDR3, the DNA is TGCGCCAGCAGCGCGCGGGGGTTCAGCACAGATACGCAGTATTTT. Translated, it gives CASSARGFSTDTQYF.

V and J are TRBV27 and TRBJ1-2; TRBD1 agrees at 9 bases. The junction had 9 bases not matched to a gene; V was cut back by 6 bases and J by 4 bases. There are 15 residues in the CDR3. Per the germline V gene, CDR1 is MNHEY and CDR2 is SMNVEV (reference sequence). CDR3 residues: CASSTLGQGSYGYTF. The CDR3 DNA sequence: TGTGCCAGCAGCACTTTAGGACAGGGGTCCTATGGCTACACCTTC.

This clone was detected once. The V call is TRBV25-1, the J call TRBJ2-1, with 9 bases fitting TRBD2. Trimming cost V 7 bases and J 1 base; bases outside gene matches: 11. Germline assignment: CDR1 MGHDK and CDR2 SYGVNS. This CDR3 is 17 amino acids long. The DNA for the CDR3 is TGTGCCAGCATGATCGCGGGGGGGCGAGAGTCCTACAATGAGCAGTTCTTC. It encodes CASMIAGGRESYNEQFF. Full variable domain (outside the CDR3, taken from reference TRBV25-1 and TRBJ2-1): EADIYQTPRYLVIGTGKKITLECSQTMGHDKMYWYQQDPGMELHLIHYSYGVNSTEKGDLSSESTVSRIRTEHFPLTLESARPSHTSQYLCASMIAGGRESYNEQFFGPGTRLTVL.

The V call is TRBV5-4, the J call TRBJ1-1; D may be TRBD1 (5 bases). Germline CDR1 SGHNT, CDR2 YYREEE (reference sequence). Trimming took 7 bases from V and 1 from J, leaving 17 bases between them. The CDR3 consists of 15 residues. CDR3 sequence (DNA): TGTGCCAGCTTCTCGGGGGGACGGGGGAACACTGAAGCTTTCTTT. Its protein is CASFSGGRGNTEAFF.

The DNA of the CDR3 is TGTGCCAGCAGCGTAGATCCACTAGCGGGAAATACGCAGTATTTT. Translating gives CASSVDPLAGNTQYF. The J gene is TRBJ2-3, the V gene TRBV9; TRBD2 agrees at 10 bases. The CDR3 sequence is 15 residues long. From germline, CDR1 is SGDLS and CDR2 YYNGEE. V shed 0 bases, J shed 7 bases, and the junction held 5 bases outside the gene matches.

The chain is built from TRBV7-2 and TRBJ2-3; the match to TRBD2 covers 9 bases. CDR3 size: 15 residues. Germline CDR1 and CDR2: SGHTA and FQGNSA. J lost 4 bases, V lost 5 bases, and 7 bases had no gene match. The CDR3: CASSRRGGQADTQYF. In DNA, the CDR3 is TGTGCCAGCAGCCGGCGGGGGGGCCAAGCAGATACGCAGTATTTT.

The rearrangement uses TRBV11-2 and TRBJ2-7; D not certain. The V end lost 6 bases, the J end lost 1 base, and 10 bases lay between the germline ends. Germline V gene lookup returns CDR1 SGHAT and CDR2 FQNNGV. The CDR3 extends over 13 amino acids. The DNA of the CDR3 is TGTGCCAGCAGTTTTACAGTATCCTACGAGCAGTACTTC. Residues: CASSFTVSYEQYF.

The chain links TRBV29-1 to TRBJ1-3; tentatively, D is TRBD1 (5 bases). This CDR3 is 16 amino acids long. Germline-derived CDR1 and CDR2 are SQVTM and ANQGSEA. The ends were cut back, 7 bases at V and 6 bases at J, with 25 bases in the middle. The chain's CDR3 is CSASGGTGTDQNTIYF. In DNA form, the CDR3 reads TGCAGCGCCTCGGGGGGAACCGGGACCGATCAAAACACCATATATTTT. The full variable domain, with the rest looked up from reference TRBV29-1 and TRBJ1-3, is SAVISQKPSRDICQRGTSLTIQCQVDSQVTMMFWYRQQPGQSLTLIATANQGSEATYESGFVIDKFPISRPNLTFSTLTVSNMSPEDSSIYLCSASGGTGTDQNTIYFGEGSWLTVV.

V usage is TRBV7-9 and J usage is TRBJ1-2; the match to TRBD1 covers 9 bases. Germline loops: CDR1 SEHNR, CDR2 FQNEAQ (reference sequence). This CDR3 spans 16 amino acids. V gave up 4 bases and J gave up 2 bases; unmatched junction bases: 8. DNA for the CDR3: TGTGCCAGCAGCTCAGGTGGGGACAGGGAAAACTATGGCTACACCTTC. Translating gives CASSSGGDRENYGYTF.

The rearrangement links TRBV12-5 to TRBJ2-5; TRBD2 matches at 10 bases. The germline V gene has CDR1 LGHNT and CDR2 FRNRAP. Germline trimming cut 5 bases from V and 4 bases from J; bases unmatched to any gene: 13. There are 17 residues in the CDR3. The CDR3: CASGPVGSASGGETQYF. CDR3 coding DNA: TGTGCTAGTGGTCCGGTGGGATCGGCTAGCGGGGGAGAGACCCAGTACTTC.

This rearrangement joins TRBV9 to TRBJ1-6; D possibly corresponds to TRBD1 (5 bases). The CDR3 runs 14 residues. Trimming took 2 bases from V and 7 from J, leaving 10 bases between them. Germline V CDR1 and CDR2: SGDLS, YYNGEE. The CDR3 region is CASSVGGENSPLHF. The CDR3 DNA reads as TGTGCCAGCAGCGTGGGGGGAGAAAATTCACCCCTCCACTTT. The variable domain in full, completed from reference TRBV9 and TRBJ1-6, reads DSGVTQTPKHLITATGQRVTLRCSPRSGDLSVYWYQQSLDQGLQFLIQYYNGEERAKGNILERFSAQQFPDLHSELNLSSLELGDSALYFCASSVGGENSPLHFGNGTRLTVT.

This clone was detected only a few times. The J gene is TRBJ2-2, the V gene TRBV3-1 (or the pseudogene TRBV3-2), with 8 bases identical to TRBD2. CDR1 is LGHDT and CDR2 is YNNKEL in the germline V gene (reference sequence). This CDR3 spans 14 amino acids. V shed 4 bases and J 4 bases; nucleotides not matched to a gene: 2. The CDR3 is CASSRGRSTGELFF. CDR3 in DNA: TGTGCCAGCAGCCGCGGGAGGTCCACCGGGGAGCTGTTTTTT.

V usage is TRBV20-1 and J usage is TRBJ2-3; a possible D gene is TRBD1 (6 bases). This CDR3 spans 11 amino acids. The germline gives CDR1 DFQATT, CDR2 SNEGSKA (reference sequence). CDR3 bases: TGCACCTTCTCCAGGGGAGATACGCAGTATTTT. It encodes CTFSRGDTQYF.

V and J are TRBV7-8 and TRBJ2-7, with TRBD2 identical over 7 bases. The germline CDR1 and CDR2 sequences are SGHVS and FQNEAQ. This CDR3 region has 13 residues. V dropped 5 bases and J dropped 9; count of bases not matched to a gene: 10. CDR3 sequence: CASSRGSGGGQYF. The CDR3 nucleotides are TGTGCCAGCAGCCGAGGGTCGGGGGGAGGGCAGTACTTC.

CDR3 loop: CAWRGMASGYNEQFF. The DNA of the CDR3 is TGTGCCTGGAGGGGGATGGCTAGCGGCTACAATGAGCAGTTCTTC. V usage is TRBV30 and J usage is TRBJ2-1; 7 bases are shared with TRBD2. V was clipped by 3 bases and J by 3 bases; unmatched bases: 8. The germline V gene encodes CDR1 GTSNPN and CDR2 SVGIG (reference sequence). The CDR3 runs to 15 residues.

A single count supports this clone. This chain connects TRBV7-3 to TRBJ1-1, with a weak D call TRBD1 (6 bases). The CDR3 totals 14 residues. From germline, CDR1 is SGHTA and CDR2 FQGTGA. Trimming pared 5 bases from V and 8 bases from J, leaving 18 bases between. DNA of the CDR3: TGTGCCAGCAGCCTATTGATGGGACACAAGGAAGCTTTCTTT. Translating it yields CASSLLMGHKEAFF.

V is TRBV19 and J is TRBJ1-1, with 8 bases lining up with TRBD1. Germline V CDR1 and CDR2: LNHDA, SQIVND (reference sequence). The V gene end was trimmed by 3 bases and the J gene end by 0 bases; junction bases not matched to a gene: 6. The CDR3 length is 16 residues. CDR3 amino acids: CASSIMAGGLNTEAFF. The CDR3 region has the DNA TGTGCCAGTAGTATTATGGCAGGGGGCCTGAACACTGAAGCTTTCTTT.

This chain connects TRBV7-8 to TRBJ1-6; D not certain. The CDR3 has 14 residues. V shed 1 base and J shed 4 bases, with 5 bases lying between them. The germline gives CDR1 SGHVS, CDR2 FQNEAQ. CDR3 coding DNA: TGTGCCAGCAGCTTAGGAGCATATAATTCACCCCTCCACTTT. Protein: CASSLGAYNSPLHF.

V usage is TRBV5-1 and J usage is TRBJ1-2; D gene ambiguous. The CDR3 runs 13 residues. Trimming removed 3 bases from V and 0 bases from J, with 6 bases in between. Germline CDR1 SGHRS, CDR2 YFSETQ. The CDR3 sequence: CASSSSSNYGYTF. The CDR3 DNA reads TGCGCCAGCAGCTCTTCTTCTAACTATGGCTACACCTTC. The full variable domain, its missing parts supplied by reference TRBV5-1 and TRBJ1-2, is KAGVTQTPRYLIKTRGQQVTLSCSPISGHRSVSWYQQTPGQGLQFLFEYFSETQRNKGNFPGRFSGRQFSNSRSEMNVSTLELGDSALYLCASSSSSNYGYTFGSGTRLTVV.

V and J are TRBV6-5 and TRBJ1-6; 7 positions match TRBD1. The germline V gene encodes CDR1 MNHEY and CDR2 SVGAGI. The CDR3 extends over 16 amino acids. V lost 6 bases and J lost 8; bases outside the gene matches: 13. The CDR3 here is CASRYKGARGDSPLHF. The CDR3 nucleotides are TGTGCCAGCAGATACAAGGGGGCGCGGGGCGATTCACCCCTCCACTTT.

The chain uses TRBV19 and TRBJ1-2; 8 bases are a match to TRBD1. Trimming cost V 5 bases and J 4 bases; bases outside gene matches: 6. The CDR3 has 14 amino acids. Germline V gene lookup returns CDR1 LNHDA and CDR2 SQIVND (reference sequence). In DNA, the CDR3 is TGTGCCAGTAGTTTACAGGGGGAGTTCTATGGCTACACCTTC. It translates to CASSLQGEFYGYTF. Full variable domain (rest looked up from reference TRBV19 and TRBJ1-2): DGGITQSPKYLFRKEGQNVTLSCEQNLNHDAMYWYRQDPGQGLRLIYYSQIVNDFQKGDIAEGYSVSREKKESFPLTVTSAQKNPTAFYLCASSLQGEFYGYTFGSGTRLTVV.

V is TRBV5-5 and J is TRBJ2-2, with 7 bases aligning to TRBD2. CDR3 length: 16 residues. Per the germline V gene, CDR1 is SGHKS and CDR2 is YYEKEE (reference sequence). The junction had 12 bases not matched to a gene; V was cut back by 3 bases and J by 7 bases. DNA for the CDR3: TGTGCCAGCAGCTCCCTAGCGGCTACCGTTGGCGGGGAGCTGTTTTTT. Encoded protein: CASSSLAATVGGELFF.